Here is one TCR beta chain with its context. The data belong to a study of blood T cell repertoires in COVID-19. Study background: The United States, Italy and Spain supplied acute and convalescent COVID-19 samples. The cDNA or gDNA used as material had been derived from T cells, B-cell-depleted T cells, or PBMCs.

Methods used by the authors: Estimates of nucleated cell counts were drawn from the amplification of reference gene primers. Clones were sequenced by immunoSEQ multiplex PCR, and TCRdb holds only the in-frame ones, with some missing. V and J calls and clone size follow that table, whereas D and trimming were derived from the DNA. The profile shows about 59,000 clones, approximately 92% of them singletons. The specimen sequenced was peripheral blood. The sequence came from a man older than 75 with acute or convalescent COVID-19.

This CDR3 reads CASSQEAGQGSPLHF. The CDR3 DNA reads TGCGCCAGCAGCCAAGAAGCCGGACAGGGTTCTCCCCTCCACTTT. V usage is TRBV4-1 and J usage is TRBJ1-6; 8 bases line up with TRBD1. The V and J ends lost 0 bases and 13 bases, in that order; junction bases with no gene match: 8. CDR1 MGHRA and CDR2 YSYEKL come from the germline V gene. The CDR3 has 15 amino acids.